A selection of T cell receptor beta chains follows, all from one sample in a study of T-cell reconstitution after alpha-beta-depleted transplantation in children. TCRdb re-called the PCR reads through MiXCR, storing one row per CDR3 protein. Counted here are around 60,000 distinct CDR3 sequences, 44% occurring once; the ten biggest clones make up less than 98%. Sample: PBMCs, mostly from graft donor cells, taken 360 days after TCRalphabeta/CD19-depleted stem cell transplant. The receptor set was obtained from a male patient under 18 who had a stem cell transplant for acute lymphoblastic leukemia, so the T cells may come from the graft donor. CDR3s include the opening cysteine and the closing phenylalanine or tryptophan. The order of the fields is CDR3 protein, CDR3 DNA, D gene, J gene, clone size, V gene. A D gene is named only where the DNA matches it firmly. Expanded clones are given a class, and other clones once, few, many or no size at all.

CASSFFLGEGSGANVLTF,TGTGCCAGCAGTTTCTTCTTAGGAGAGGGATCTGGGGCCAACGTCCTGACTTTC,NA,TRBJ2-6,NA,TRBV12-3/TRBV12-4
CASSADPGLAITGELFF,TGTGCCAGCAGCGCAGACCCGGGACTAGCGATTACCGGGGAGCTGTTTTTT,TRBD2,TRBJ2-2,few,TRBV9
CASSSGLWYQETQYF,TGTGCCAGCAGTTCCGGCCTATGGTACCAAGAGACCCAGTACTTC,NA,TRBJ2-5,few,TRBV28
CASGETSGSYNEQFF,TGTGCCAGCGGGGAGACTAGCGGCAGTTACAATGAGCAGTTCTTC,TRBD2,TRBJ2-1,NA,TRBV12-3/TRBV12-4
CASSLWLVGETQYF,TGTGCCAGCAGTTTATGGTTAGTGGGAGAGACCCAGTACTTC,NA,TRBJ2-5,once,TRBV28
CSARKLDSSYNEQFF,TGCAGTGCTAGGAAGTTGGACTCCTCCTACAATGAGCAGTTCTTC,NA,TRBJ2-1,NA,TRBV20-1
CASSPRTTEMEQFF,TGTGCCAGCAGCCCAAGGACGACCGAGATGGAGCAGTTCTTC,NA,TRBJ2-1,NA,TRBV7-9
CASSLDGDTRSLAFF,TGTGCCAGCAGCTTAGACGGGGATACGCGGTCGCTTGCTTTCTTT,NA,TRBJ1-1,NA,TRBV7-9
CASSLRAFNTGELFF,TGTGCCAGCAGCCTTCGGGCTTTTAACACCGGGGAGCTGTTTTTT,NA,TRBJ2-2,NA,TRBV4-2
CASSLGTGLSYEQYF,TGCGCCAGCAGTCTCGGGACAGGGTTATCCTACGAGCAGTACTTC,TRBD1,TRBJ2-7,NA,TRBV5-1
CASSYGGWADTQYF,TGTGCCAGCAGTTATGGCGGTTGGGCAGATACGCAGTATTTT,NA,TRBJ2-3,NA,TRBV6-5
CSSTGTDSTDTQYF,TGCAGCTCTACCGGGACCGATAGCACAGATACGCAGTATTTT,NA,TRBJ2-3,NA,TRBV29-1
CASSLSASGSTDTQYF,TGTGCCAGCAGTTTATCGGCTAGCGGGAGTACAGATACGCAGTATTTT,TRBD2,TRBJ2-3,NA,TRBV28
CSATGGAGKLFF,TGCAGTGCTACTGGGGGCGCCGGGAAACTGTTTTTT,NA,TRBJ1-4,few,TRBV20-1
CSAEGGTGPYEQYF,TGCAGTGCGGAAGGCGGGACAGGGCCCTACGAGCAGTACTTC,TRBD1,TRBJ2-7,NA,TRBV20-1
CSARGGGSYEQYF,TGCAGTGCTAGAGGGGGAGGCTCCTACGAGCAGTACTTC,NA,TRBJ2-7,NA,TRBV20-1
CASSSVTDNEQFF,TGTGCCAGCAGCTCTGTTACGGATAATGAGCAGTTCTTC,NA,TRBJ2-1,NA,TRBV7-6
CASSIGENTGELFF,TGCGCCAGCAGCATAGGAGAGAACACCGGGGAGCTGTTTTTT,NA,TRBJ2-2,NA,TRBV5-1
CASSLDFYEQYF,TGTGCCAGCAGCTTAGATTTCTACGAGCAGTACTTC,NA,TRBJ2-7,NA,TRBV7-2
CASSLGASGDEQYF,TGTGCCAGCAGCTTAGGAGCTAGCGGGGACGAGCAGTACTTC,TRBD2,TRBJ2-7,NA,TRBV7-2
CASSPEGGLSYEQYF,TGTGCCAGCTCACCAGAGGGGGGGTTATCCTACGAGCAGTACTTC,NA,TRBJ2-7,few,TRBV18
CSFRDRLAWANTGELFF,TGCAGTTTCCGGGATCGACTAGCATGGGCGAACACCGGGGAGCTGTTTTTT,TRBD2,TRBJ2-2,NA,TRBV20-1
CASSVELPHNEQFF,TGCGCCAGCAGTGTAGAACTACCGCACAATGAGCAGTTCTTC,NA,TRBJ2-1,NA,TRBV5-1
CASSLGQYYEQYF,TGTGCCAGCAGCCTTGGACAGTATTACGAGCAGTACTTC,NA,TRBJ2-7,NA,TRBV12-3/TRBV12-4
CASSFQSLADTQYF,TGCGCCAGCAGCTTTCAGAGCCTGGCAGATACGCAGTATTTT,NA,TRBJ2-3,NA,TRBV5-1
CASSPRSDRTDTQYF,TGTGCCAGCAGTCCAAGATCCGACCGCACAGATACGCAGTATTTT,NA,TRBJ2-3,NA,TRBV13
CSARVGTTGELFF,TGCAGTGCTAGGGTTGGGACCACCGGGGAGCTGTTTTTT,NA,TRBJ2-2,NA,TRBV20-1
CASSLAGGPGELFF,TGTGCCAGCAGCTTAGCTGGCGGGCCCGGGGAGCTGTTTTTT,NA,TRBJ2-2,few,TRBV7-2
CSARGQGGEQYF,TGCAGTGCTAGGGGACAGGGGGGCGAGCAGTACTTC,TRBD1,TRBJ2-7,NA,TRBV20-1
CASSHRASYEQYF,TGTGCCAGCAGTCACAGGGCCTCCTACGAGCAGTACTTC,NA,TRBJ2-7,NA,TRBV12-3/TRBV12-4
CASSPTEETQYF,TGTGCCAGCTCACCGACAGAGGAGACCCAGTACTTC,NA,TRBJ2-5,few,TRBV18
CSVDRARTSGTRSSYNEQFF,TGCAGCGTTGATAGGGCTAGGACTAGCGGGACCAGGAGCTCCTACAATGAGCAGTTCTTC,TRBD2,TRBJ2-1,NA,TRBV29-1
CASDGSGTNTGELFF,TGTGCCAGCGATGGTAGCGGAACGAACACCGGGGAGCTGTTTTTT,NA,TRBJ2-2,many,TRBV2
CASSQGPGTELYEQYF,TGTGCCAGCAGCCAAGGACCAGGGACAGAACTCTACGAGCAGTACTTC,TRBD1,TRBJ2-7,NA,TRBV3-1
CATGETGLYNEQFF,TGTGCCACCGGGGAGACAGGGTTATACAATGAGCAGTTCTTC,TRBD1,TRBJ2-1,few,TRBV15
CSARFPGVTEAFF,TGCAGTGCTAGGTTTCCAGGGGTCACTGAAGCTTTCTTT,NA,TRBJ1-1,NA,TRBV20-1
CASSAGVGNGYTF,TGTGCCAGCAGCGCTGGCGTCGGGAATGGCTACACCTTC,NA,TRBJ1-2,few,TRBV9
CASSQEGGRRILTDTQYF,TGTGCCAGCAGCCAAGAAGGGGGTCGACGAATACTAACAGATACGCAGTATTTT,NA,TRBJ2-3,NA,TRBV4-2
CASSSYRDRDSYEQYF,TGCGCCAGCAGCTCCTACCGGGACAGGGATTCCTACGAGCAGTACTTC,TRBD1,TRBJ2-7,NA,TRBV5-1
CASSLSDPTYEQYF,TGTGCCAGCAGTTTAAGTGACCCCACTTACGAGCAGTACTTC,NA,TRBJ2-7,few,TRBV12-3/TRBV12-4